Listed below are T cell receptor beta chains from one sample, sequenced in a study of cytomegalovirus exposure and HLA in healthy donors. Using immunoSEQ multiplex PCR, the repertoire was profiled, and TCRdb retains in-frame clones only, with some absent. The sample consists of tens of thousands of clones, 70% to 80% of them appearing once. The sequencing input was PBMCs. These receptors all come from a man younger than 35 in good health and CMV-seronegative. The CDR3 runs from the conserved cysteine through the conserved F or W. A D gene is named only where the DNA matches it firmly. Only part of the rows carry a size: once, few, many, or a class if the clone is expanded.

clone size: .; D gene: TRBD1; J gene: TRBJ1-1; V gene: TRBV2; CDR3 protein: CASSARDRGLTEAFF; CDR3 DNA: TGTGCCAGCAGTGCCCGGGACAGGGGGCTCACTGAAGCTTTCTTT
clone size: .; D gene: TRBD2; J gene: TRBJ2-3; V gene: TRBV27; CDR3 protein: CASALGGLAGFTDTQYF; CDR3 DNA: TGTGCCAGCGCCCTAGGCGGTCTAGCGGGGTTCACAGATACGCAGTATTTT
clone size: .; D gene: .; J gene: TRBJ2-3; V gene: TRBV10-1; CDR3 protein: CASSGGLTDTQYF; CDR3 DNA: TGCGCCAGCAGTGGTGGGCTGACAGATACGCAGTATTTT
clone size: .; D gene: .; J gene: TRBJ2-2; V gene: TRBV6-1; CDR3 protein: CASSEGRGTGELFF; CDR3 DNA: TGTGCCAGCAGTGAGGGTCGGGGAACCGGGGAGCTGTTTTTT
clone size: .; D gene: TRBD1; J gene: TRBJ2-2; V gene: TRBV5-4; CDR3 protein: CASSPETGAGELFF; CDR3 DNA: TGTGCCAGCAGCCCGGAAACAGGGGCCGGGGAGCTGTTTTTT
clone size: few; D gene: TRBD2; J gene: TRBJ2-3; V gene: TRBV9; CDR3 protein: CASSVGGGGASDTQYF; CDR3 DNA: TGTGCCAGCAGCGTAGGTGGCGGGGGGGCCTCAGATACGCAGTATTTT
clone size: .; D gene: .; J gene: TRBJ1-3; V gene: TRBV19; CDR3 protein: CASGGRETGNTIYF; CDR3 DNA: TGTGCCAGTGGTGGACGGGAGACTGGAAACACCATATATTTT
clone size: .; D gene: .; J gene: TRBJ2-5; V gene: TRBV10-2; CDR3 protein: CASSEDRAGGETQYF; CDR3 DNA: TGCGCCAGCAGTGAGGACAGGGCGGGAGGAGAGACCCAGTACTTC
clone size: few; D gene: .; J gene: TRBJ1-1; V gene: TRBV6-1; CDR3 protein: CASSEYRGITTEAFF; CDR3 DNA: TGTGCCAGCAGTGAATACCGGGGAATCACCACTGAAGCTTTCTTT
clone size: .; D gene: .; J gene: TRBJ1-2; V gene: TRBV5-1; CDR3 protein: CASSLGGRNYGYTF; CDR3 DNA: TGCGCCAGCAGCTTGGGGGGCAGGAACTATGGCTACACCTTC
clone size: medium-sized; D gene: TRBD1; J gene: TRBJ1-1; V gene: TRBV6-1; CDR3 protein: CASSVQGASDTEAFF; CDR3 DNA: TGTGCCAGCAGTGTACAGGGGGCGTCGGACACTGAAGCTTTCTTT
clone size: .; D gene: .; J gene: TRBJ1-3; V gene: TRBV6-1; CDR3 protein: CASSVALSGNTIYF; CDR3 DNA: TGTGCCAGCAGTGTTGCACTCTCTGGAAACACCATATATTTT
clone size: .; D gene: .; J gene: TRBJ1-2; V gene: TRBV19; CDR3 protein: CASSIGFQGRNYGYTF; CDR3 DNA: TGTGCCAGTAGTATAGGATTCCAGGGAAGGAACTATGGCTACACCTTC
clone size: .; D gene: .; J gene: TRBJ1-5; V gene: TRBV6-5; CDR3 protein: CASSYMMGQPQHF; CDR3 DNA: TGTGCCAGCAGTTACATGATGGGCCAGCCCCAGCATTTT
clone size: .; D gene: .; J gene: TRBJ2-7; V gene: TRBV7-8; CDR3 protein: CASSIRVGGYEQYF; CDR3 DNA: TGTGCCAGCAGCATTAGGGTTGGGGGGTACGAGCAGTACTTC
clone size: .; D gene: TRBD1; J gene: TRBJ2-1; V gene: TRBV19; CDR3 protein: CASSAIDRGRFEQFF; CDR3 DNA: TGTGCCAGTAGTGCCATAGACAGGGGGCGCTTTGAGCAGTTCTTC
clone size: .; D gene: .; J gene: TRBJ2-5; V gene: TRBV20-1; CDR3 protein: CSAPTGGTQYF; CDR3 DNA: TGCAGTGCGCCTACGGGTGGGACCCAGTACTTC
clone size: .; D gene: .; J gene: TRBJ2-2; V gene: TRBV5-1; CDR3 protein: CASSLVAGIEGELFF; CDR3 DNA: TGCGCCAGCAGCTTGGTAGCCGGTATAGAGGGGGAGCTGTTTTTT
clone size: .; D gene: .; J gene: TRBJ1-6; V gene: TRBV6-1; CDR3 protein: CASSGGGTHNSPLHF; CDR3 DNA: TGTGCCAGCAGTGGAGGAGGGACCCATAATTCACCCCTCCACTTT
clone size: .; D gene: TRBD2; J gene: TRBJ2-2; V gene: TRBV5-1; CDR3 protein: CASSKTSTITTGELFF; CDR3 DNA: TGCGCCAGCAGCAAGACTAGCACGATTACCACCGGGGAGCTGTTTTTT
clone size: .; D gene: TRBD1; J gene: TRBJ1-5; V gene: TRBV11-2; CDR3 protein: CASSPDRNQPQHF; CDR3 DNA: TGTGCCAGCAGCCCGGACAGGAATCAGCCCCAGCATTTT
clone size: .; D gene: TRBD2; J gene: TRBJ2-7; V gene: TRBV7-2; CDR3 protein: CASRYSGGPSYEQYF; CDR3 DNA: TGTGCCAGCAGGTATAGCGGGGGGCCCTCCTACGAGCAGTACTTC
clone size: .; D gene: TRBD2; J gene: TRBJ2-1; V gene: TRBV29-1; CDR3 protein: CSVEILAGGLGSQRDEQFF; CDR3 DNA: TGCAGCGTTGAAATCCTAGCGGGGGGGCTGGGGTCGCAGAGGGATGAGCAGTTCTTC
clone size: .; D gene: .; J gene: TRBJ1-3; V gene: TRBV28; CDR3 protein: CASSPLSSGNTIYF; CDR3 DNA: TGTGCCAGCAGTCCCCTTTCCTCTGGAAACACCATATATTTT
clone size: .; D gene: .; J gene: TRBJ2-3; V gene: TRBV5-1; CDR3 protein: CASSLLASTDTQYF; CDR3 DNA: TGCGCCAGCAGCCTCCTAGCGAGCACAGATACGCAGTATTTT
clone size: .; D gene: .; J gene: TRBJ2-3; V gene: TRBV2; CDR3 protein: CASSELNGDTQYF; CDR3 DNA: TGTGCCAGCAGTGAACTAAACGGAGATACGCAGTATTTT
clone size: once; D gene: TRBD1; J gene: TRBJ1-4; V gene: TRBV19; CDR3 protein: CASSIGTGRREKLFF; CDR3 DNA: TGTGCCAGTAGTATCGGGACAGGGCGGAGGGAAAAACTGTTTTTT
clone size: few; D gene: TRBD2; J gene: TRBJ2-1; V gene: TRBV5-1; CDR3 protein: CASSMGLLGFYNEQFF; CDR3 DNA: TGCGCCAGCAGCATGGGACTATTGGGATTCTACAATGAGCAGTTCTTC
clone size: .; D gene: .; J gene: TRBJ1-6; V gene: TRBV6-1; CDR3 protein: CASSETQGSNSPLHF; CDR3 DNA: TGTGCCAGCAGTGAAACTCAGGGAAGTAATTCACCCCTCCACTTT
clone size: .; D gene: TRBD2; J gene: TRBJ2-5; V gene: TRBV5-4; CDR3 protein: CASSFTTGGLQETQYF; CDR3 DNA: TGTGCCAGCAGTTTCACCACGGGGGGGCTTCAAGAGACCCAGTACTTC
clone size: few; D gene: TRBD1; J gene: TRBJ2-5; V gene: TRBV7-8; CDR3 protein: CASSSSLTGSEETQYF; CDR3 DNA: TGTGCCAGCAGCTCTAGCCTGACAGGGTCTGAGGAGACCCAGTACTTC
clone size: .; D gene: .; J gene: TRBJ2-7; V gene: TRBV6-1; CDR3 protein: CASSEFLQGHEQYF; CDR3 DNA: TGTGCCAGCAGTGAATTTTTACAGGGACACGAGCAGTACTTC
clone size: .; D gene: TRBD1; J gene: TRBJ2-1; V gene: TRBV7-3; CDR3 protein: CASSRTGDPYNEQFF; CDR3 DNA: TGTGCCAGCAGCCGCACAGGGGACCCCTACAATGAGCAGTTCTTC
clone size: few; D gene: .; J gene: TRBJ2-7; V gene: TRBV18; CDR3 protein: CASSPGTGDYEQYF; CDR3 DNA: TGTGCCAGCTCACCAGGGACTGGGGATTACGAGCAGTACTTC
clone size: few; D gene: TRBD1; J gene: TRBJ1-2; V gene: TRBV14; CDR3 protein: CASSQEQGARYGYTF; CDR3 DNA: TGTGCCAGCAGCCAAGAACAGGGGGCACGGTATGGCTACACCTTC
clone size: once; D gene: .; J gene: TRBJ2-3; V gene: TRBV19; CDR3 protein: CASSMSRGADTQYF; CDR3 DNA: TGTGCCAGTAGTATGTCCAGGGGCGCAGATACGCAGTATTTT
clone size: few; D gene: TRBD1; J gene: TRBJ2-2; V gene: TRBV2; CDR3 protein: CASRSGGGSAGELFF; CDR3 DNA: TGTGCCAGCAGGTCAGGGGGCGGGTCAGCCGGGGAGCTGTTTTTT
clone size: .; D gene: TRBD1; J gene: TRBJ2-7; V gene: TRBV28; CDR3 protein: CASSPGTGAYEQYF; CDR3 DNA: TGTGCCAGCAGTCCCGGGACAGGGGCCTACGAGCAGTACTTC
clone size: .; D gene: TRBD2; J gene: TRBJ2-3; V gene: TRBV12-5; CDR3 protein: CASGLSLPGLAGGPRTDTQYF; CDR3 DNA: TGTGCTAGTGGTTTGTCACTTCCGGGACTAGCGGGGGGGCCTCGCACAGATACGCAGTATTTT
clone size: .; D gene: TRBD1; J gene: TRBJ1-2; V gene: TRBV4-1; CDR3 protein: CASSQRQGARAYGYTF; CDR3 DNA: TGCGCCAGCAGCCAAAGACAGGGGGCGCGTGCCTATGGCTACACCTTC
clone size: .; D gene: TRBD2; J gene: TRBJ2-1; V gene: TRBV27; CDR3 protein: CASRAGGRGEQFF; CDR3 DNA: TGTGCCAGCAGAGCGGGGGGGCGAGGTGAGCAGTTCTTC
clone size: .; D gene: .; J gene: TRBJ1-5; V gene: TRBV2; CDR3 protein: CASSGRQVGNQPQHF; CDR3 DNA: TGTGCCAGCAGTGGTCGACAGGTGGGCAATCAGCCCCAGCATTTT